The clone carrying this TCR beta chain turned up a few times. Its target is unknown. A modified ARM-PCR protocol with three rounds of nested PCR amplified TCRbeta. TCRdb processed the multiplex PCR reads anew with MiXCR; each CDR3 protein has one entry. The sample gives under 250,000 distinct CDR3 sequences, around 71% of which show up once; 25% is in the top ten. These data come from a study of tumor and adjacent non-tumor tissue in lung cancer. Study information: There were around eleven adenocarcinoma, a couple of squamous cell carcinoma and 1 small cell lung cancer cases. The patients, about nine men and four to six women, were roughly 30 to 76 with stage I to III disease. The study, taken as a whole, reports: Tumor repertoires had a smaller top 100 clone share than normal lung.

The J segment lost 8 bases and the V segment lost 6 bases, leaving 13 bases of the junction unmatched. Germline CDR1 MNHEY, CDR2 SVGAGI. The CDR3 totals 16 residues. RNA was extracted from bulk tissue without any cell sorting. Donors were chemotherapy-naive, newly diagnosed lung cancer surgical patients in China, August–late 2014. This TCR was recovered from a man aged 55-75 years with non-small cell lung cancer. The chain couples TRBV6-5 to TRBJ2-1, with 10 bases fitting TRBD1. What was sequenced was lung tumor tissue. This CDR3 reads CASRTPGTGAGDEQFF. CDR3 DNA: TGTGCCAGCAGGACCCCCGGGACAGGGGCGGGCGATGAGCAGTTCTTC.